The 29 T cell receptor beta chains below come from one sample, sequenced in a study of T-cell memory formation after mild COVID-19 (dated by TCRdb to the early 2020s). The library was produced with 5' RACE. TCRdb records Illumina NovaSeq 6000 as the sequencer. TCRdb reprocessed the public reads (quality trimming at Q25 with fastp, clone calling with MiXCR) and kept in-frame beta chains. Every CDR3 protein is listed once, alongside the most common genes and DNA of its rows. The sample records about 270,000 distinct CDR3 sequences, 15% of which are singletons. The top ten clones comprise around 2% of the sample. The sequenced material came from PBMCs or a T cell subset sorted from them (not recorded which). The receptors come from an adult woman who had mild COVID-19 (a few samples of this study predate the infection). The sample titles of this study are shuffled in the database, so cell type and time point are left out; the donor was told from shared clones.

This clonotype was counted between two and nine times. This chain uses TRBV7-3 with TRBJ2-5; TRBD1 agrees at 11 bases. The CDR3 loop spans 14 amino acids. Trimming at V came to 6 bases and at J to 5 bases, leaving 5 bases not matched to a gene. CDR1 and CDR2 (germline): SGHTA, FQGTGA. The CDR3 region has the DNA TGTGCCAGCAGTGGGACAGGGGGAAGTGAGACCCAGTACTTC. Translated, it gives CASSGTGGSETQYF. Based on the CDR3 plus reference TRBV7-3 and TRBJ2-5, the full variable domain is GAGVSQTPSNKVTEKGKYVELRCDPISGHTALYWYRQSLGQGPEFLIYFQGTGAADDSGLPNDRFFAVRPEGSVSTLKIQRTERGDSAVYLCASSGTGGSETQYFGPGTRLLVL.

CDR3 loop: CSARDPSSGAYNEQFF. The CDR3 nucleotides are TGCAGTGCTAGAGATCCCTCTAGCGGGGCATACAATGAGCAGTTCTTC. The gene calls are TRBV20-1 and TRBJ2-1, with TRBD2 matching over 9 bases. This CDR3 comprises 16 residues. V gave up 0 bases and J gave up 4 bases; unmatched junction bases: 7. In germline, CDR1 is DFQATT, CDR2 SNEGSKA (reference sequence).

This clonotype has a count of ten or more. The rearrangement joins TRBV7-2 to TRBJ2-3; 12 positions match TRBD2. The V and J ends lost 5 bases and 3 bases, in that order; junction bases with no gene match: 6. The CDR3 contains 16 residues. Germline V gives CDR1 SGHTA, CDR2 FQGNSA. This CDR3 is CASSPMTSGRTDTQYF. In nucleotides, the CDR3 is TGTGCCAGCAGCCCTATGACTAGCGGGAGAACAGATACGCAGTATTTT. Variable domain in full (rest from reference TRBV7-2 and TRBJ2-3): GAGVSQSPSNKVTEKGKDVELRCDPISGHTALYWYRQSLGQGLEFLIYFQGNSAPDKSGLPSDRFSAERTGGSVSTLTIQRTQQEDSAVYLCASSPMTSGRTDTQYFGPGTRLTVL.

This clonotype has at least ten counts. The V gene is TRBV7-9, the J gene TRBJ1-2; TRBD1 matches 8 bases. From germline, CDR1 is SEHNR and CDR2 FQNEAQ (reference sequence). The CDR3 runs to 15 residues. The ends lost 5 bases at V and 8 bases at J; junction bases unmatched: 13. The CDR3 DNA reads as TGTGCCAGCAGCCCCTCACCTGGACAGGGCCCAGGCTACACCTTC. This encodes CASSPSPGQGPGYTF.

The gene calls are TRBV7-9 and TRBJ1-6; D uncertain. This CDR3 is built from 12 residues. Trimming stripped 4 bases from V and 5 bases from J, with 3 bases between. The germline gives CDR1 SEHNR, CDR2 FQNEAQ (reference sequence). The CDR3 DNA reads as TGTGCCAGCAGCTGGGATAATTCACCCCTCCACTTT. Translation gives CASSWDNSPLHF.

This clonotype has only one observation. The chain has TRBV7-2 and TRBJ2-2; possibly TRBD2 for D (6 bases). The V and J ends lost 3 bases and 8 bases respectively, with 10 bases between them. The CDR3 has 13 residues. Germline assignment: CDR1 SGHTA and CDR2 FQGNSA. In nucleotides, the CDR3 is TGTGCCAGCAGCTTCTCTAGCGTGGGGGAGCTGTTTTTT. Translation: CASSFSSVGELFF.

This clonotype was seen only a few times. Germline is not matched at one junction end, which may reflect a read error. The chain links TRBV7-7 to TRBJ2-1, with TRBD2 as a possible D gene (6 bases). Germline-derived CDR1 and CDR2 are SSHAT and FNYEAQ (reference sequence). This CDR3 is built from 16 residues. The CDR3 reads CASSSGRTIAYNEQFF. CDR3 in DNA: TGTGCTAGCAGCTCCGGGCGGACTATAGCCTACAATGAGCAGTTCTTC.

This clonotype was counted ten times or more. The chain combines TRBV20-1 with TRBJ2-3; 8 positions agree with TRBD2. Germline loops: CDR1 DFQATT, CDR2 SNEGSKA (reference sequence). The CDR3 contains 15 residues. The junction had 11 bases not matched to a gene; V was cut back by 5 bases and J by 4 bases. CDR3 sequence: CSAPAAGGRADTQYF. DNA of the CDR3: TGCAGTGCTCCTGCTGCGGGGGGCAGGGCAGATACGCAGTATTTT.

This clonotype was observed many times. The chain carries TRBV27 and TRBJ2-1; 10 bases line up with TRBD2. CDR3 length: 14 residues. The germline CDR1 and CDR2 sequences are MNHEY and SMNVEV (reference sequence). V lost 5 bases, J lost 4 bases, and 2 bases stayed unmatched. CDR3 amino acids: CASSTSGTYNEQFF. The CDR3 DNA sequence: TGTGCCAGCAGTACTAGCGGGACTTACAATGAGCAGTTCTTC.

V is TRBV5-1 and J is TRBJ1-4, with TRBD1 matching over 8 bases. Germline lookup yields CDR1 SGHRS and CDR2 YFSETQ. The V and J ends lost 0 bases and 5 bases, in that order; junction bases with no gene match: 3. CDR3 size: 15 residues. The DNA for the CDR3 is TGCGCCAGCAGCTTGGTGGGACAGGAGAATGAAAAACTGTTTTTT. Protein product: CASSLVGQENEKLFF.

This clonotype came up a few times. The chain recombines TRBV2 with TRBJ2-1; 11 bases line up with TRBD2. The CDR3 consists of 14 residues. V gave up 7 bases and J gave up 9 bases; unmatched junction bases: 8. Looked up from germline, CDR1 is SNHLY and CDR2 is FYNNEI. CDR3 protein: CASKGLAGGIEQFF. CDR3 DNA: TGTGCCAGCAAGGGCCTAGCGGGGGGAATTGAGCAGTTCTTC.

This clonotype was counted a few times. The chain combines TRBV25-1 with TRBJ2-5, with 9 nucleotides matching TRBD2. The CDR3 is made up of 16 amino acids. In germline, CDR1 is MGHDK, CDR2 SYGVNS. V gave up 8 bases and J gave up 2 bases; unmatched junction bases: 12. The DNA for the CDR3 is TGTGCCAGCCACGAATGGCTAGCGGGAAAACAAGAGACCCAGTACTTC. Translating it yields CASHEWLAGKQETQYF.

This clonotype turned up a few times. This chain's CDR3 is CASFPILDVHEQYF. DNA of the CDR3: TGTGCCAGCTTCCCTATCTTGGACGTCCACGAGCAGTACTTC. This rearrangement joins TRBV18 to TRBJ2-7; D is undetermined. Trimming took off 7 bases at V and 5 bases at J, with 18 bases between the two ends. The CDR3 contains 14 residues. Germline loops: CDR1 KGHSH, CDR2 LQKENI.

This clonotype was found many times. This chain uses TRBV12-3 or TRBV12-4 with TRBJ2-3; 8 bases map to TRBD2. The junction had 11 bases not matched to a gene; V was cut back by 6 bases and J by 6 bases. The CDR3 runs 15 residues. The chain's CDR3 is CASSPEGLGADTQYF. The CDR3 DNA reads TGTGCCAGCAGCCCTGAGGGACTAGGGGCCGATACGCAGTATTTT.

The CDR3 nucleotides are TGCAGTGCTAGAGATTCCCTCAGGCTAGCGGGAGGCGAGCAGTACTTC. Protein product: CSARDSLRLAGGEQYF. This chain uses TRBV20-1 with TRBJ2-7; 11 positions match TRBD2. Per the germline V gene, CDR1 is DFQATT and CDR2 is SNEGSKA (reference sequence). The CDR3 spans 16 residues. The J segment lost 6 bases and the V segment lost 0 bases, leaving 10 bases of the junction unmatched.

Details on this clonotype: Germline is not matched at one junction end, which may reflect a read error. The genes are TRBV4-1 and TRBJ1-1; no reliable D call. This CDR3 region has 15 residues. Germline CDR1 reads MGHRA; CDR2 reads YSYEKL. CDR3 sequence reads: CASSKDPGIWTEAFF. The CDR3 DNA reads as TGCGCCAGCAGCAAAGACCCTGGTATCTGGACTGAAGCTTTCTTT.

This chain links TRBV18 with TRBJ1-6, with unresolved D. The CDR3 consists of 16 residues. Germline loops: CDR1 KGHSH, CDR2 LQKENI. V was clipped by 2 bases and J by 5 bases, with 13 bases between them. In DNA form, the CDR3 reads TGTGCCAGCTCACCATCGGGTAATCGGGATAATTCACCCCTCCACTTT. This gives the protein CASSPSGNRDNSPLHF.

This sequence joins TRBV20-1 and TRBJ2-6; no definite D call. V was clipped by 4 bases and J by 0 bases, with 13 bases between them. There are 16 residues in the CDR3. Per the germline V gene, CDR1 is DFQATT and CDR2 is SNEGSKA (reference sequence). Written as DNA, the CDR3 is TGCAGTGCTATATCGTTTACTCCCTCTGGGGCCAACGTCCTGACTTTC. Encoded protein: CSAISFTPSGANVLTF.

There are a few counts of this clonotype. V and J are TRBV4-1 and TRBJ1-5; D is possibly TRBD1 (6 bases). The CDR3 loop spans 14 amino acids. The germline V gene has CDR1 MGHRA and CDR2 YSYEKL. Trimming stripped 1 base from V and 6 bases from J, with 10 bases between. CDR3 coding DNA: TGCGCCAGCAGCCAAGGGCAGGGGCGTCAGCCCCAGCATTTT. It is translated as CASSQGQGRQPQHF.

This clonotype was detected a few times. V is TRBV3-1 and J is TRBJ2-2; D may be TRBD1 or TRBD2 (5 bases each). Germline CDR1 is LGHDT and CDR2 is YNNKEL (reference sequence). The CDR3 spans 14 residues. With 4 bases removed from V and 5 bases from J, the gap between germline ends came to 11 bases. In DNA, the CDR3 is TGTGCCAGCAGCCCGGACTGGACAACCGGGGAGCTGTTTTTT. Its protein product is CASSPDWTTGELFF.

There are a few counts of this clonotype. This rearrangement joins TRBV6-2 or TRBV6-3 to TRBJ1-6; a weak D match, TRBD1 (6 bases). Germline CDR1 and CDR2: MNHEY and SVGEGT. This CDR3 is built from 17 residues. Trimming cost V 8 bases and J 9 bases, with 26 bases left between them. CDR3 in amino acids: CASAGRGFPGVGSPLHF. The CDR3 DNA reads TGTGCCAGCGCGGGCAGGGGCTTCCCCGGCGTGGGTTCACCCCTCCACTTT.

The genes are TRBV15 and TRBJ1-2, with D unclear. CDR3 length equals 12 residues. Germline V gene sequence: CDR1 LNHNV, CDR2 YYDKDF (reference sequence). V gave up 1 base and J gave up 7 bases, with 7 bases separating them. The CDR3 nucleotides are TGTGCCACCAGCAGAGGAATAGGTGGCTACACCTTC. Residues: CATSRGIGGYTF.

This clonotype was counted between two and nine times. The junction departs from the called germline gene at one end, perhaps through a read error. This sequence joins TRBV3-1 and TRBJ1-6; D might be TRBD1 (5 bases). The CDR3 length is 13 residues. Germline-derived CDR1 and CDR2 are LGHDT and YNNKEL (reference sequence). The CDR3 DNA follows: TGTGCCAGCAGCCTGGACTCAACGGGACGCCGGACCTTT. Encoded protein: CASSLDSTGRRTF.

This clonotype was detected many times. This chain connects TRBV4-2 to TRBJ1-1, with 7 bases lining up with TRBD1. Trimming took 0 bases from V and 7 from J; bases not matched to a gene: 11. This CDR3 spans 16 amino acids. Germline V gene lookup returns CDR1 LGHNA and CDR2 YNFKEQ. The CDR3 coding sequence is TGTGCCAGCAGCCAAGAAAGCAGGGGGTTGGAGAATGAAGCTTTCTTT. Translated, it gives CASSQESRGLENEAFF.

This clonotype was counted only a few times. The CDR3 sequence: CASSRSSGRVTEQFF. CDR3 coding DNA: TGTGCCAGCAGCCGGTCTAGCGGGAGGGTAACTGAGCAGTTCTTC. The V and J genes are TRBV7-3 and TRBJ2-1, with 12 nucleotides matching TRBD2. Germline loops: CDR1 SGHTA, CDR2 FQGTGA. The CDR3 contains 15 residues. With 5 bases clipped from V and 9 bases from J, the junction kept 8 bases outside the gene matches.

This clonotype was observed at least ten times. The genes are TRBV5-1 and TRBJ2-7, with D possibly being TRBD2 (6 bases). V dropped 1 base and J dropped 3 bases, with 11 bases sitting between them. This CDR3 region has 14 residues. Looked up from germline, CDR1 is SGHRS and CDR2 is YFSETQ. The CDR3, as DNA: TGCGCCAGCAGCTTGAGTGGGGGGAACTACGAGCAGTACTTC. Translated: CASSLSGGNYEQYF.

There are a few counts of this clonotype. The gene calls are TRBV5-1 and TRBJ1-2; the D gene is possibly TRBD1 (5 bases). This CDR3 is built from 14 residues. The ends were cut back, 4 bases at V and 4 bases at J, with 14 bases in the middle. Germline assignment: CDR1 SGHRS and CDR2 YFSETQ. As DNA, the CDR3 is TGCGCCAGCAGCCCGCGCGGGGACGGCTATGGCTACACCTTC. This codes for CASSPRGDGYGYTF.

This clonotype was counted between two and nine times. J is TRBJ2-7 and V is TRBV2; the D gene is possibly TRBD1 (5 bases). The V end was cut by 6 bases, the J end by 4 bases, with 16 bases between. The CDR3 loop spans 14 amino acids. In germline, CDR1 is SNHLY, CDR2 FYNNEI. The CDR3 DNA reads as TGTGCCAGCAGATCCGTAGGGGTTGCATACGAGCAGTACTTC. Translation gives CASRSVGVAYEQYF.

This sequence joins TRBV4-2 and TRBJ2-5, with D tentatively TRBD1 (6 bases). The CDR3 spans 15 residues. Trimming took 4 bases from V and 2 from J, leaving 14 bases between them. Germline V gene lookup returns CDR1 LGHNA and CDR2 YNFKEQ. The CDR3 nucleotides read TGTGCCAGCAGCCTCGTGCGTAGGGGGCAAGAGACCCAGTACTTC. The encoded protein is CASSLVRRGQETQYF.